The sequence of this TCR beta chain was determined in a study of graft-versus-host responses after intestinal transplantation. Overall study: The whole recipient group had anti-thymocyte globulin induction followed by tacrolimus and steroids for two to four years. Overall study results and limits: Some patients had graft-donor T cell macrochimerism, and their allografts showed high graft-versus-host to host-versus-graft clonal ratios. GvH clones turned up in recipient marrow; some had shown up first in ileum or blood.

As to this clone: Its antigen is currently unknown.

Clones were read by immunoSEQ multiplex PCR, and TCRdb kept only the in-frame ones, dropping some. This table holds over 60,000 clones, over 85% found once. Looked up from germline, CDR1 is MNHEY and CDR2 is SVGAGI. The CDR3 contains 15 residues. J gave up 4 bases and V 6 bases, and 9 bases lay outside the gene matches. Post-transplantation marrow specimens were derived from the posterior iliac crest or an alternative site. The rearrangement uses TRBV6-5 and TRBJ2-1; 7 positions match TRBD1. The receptor was isolated from a human patient who received an intestinal transplant, so some T cells may come from the graft donor. This specimen was bone marrow, taken 700 to 850 days after intestinal transplantation. This chain's CDR3 is CASSTNRGRYNEQFF. The DNA for the CDR3 is TGTGCCAGCAGCACTAACAGGGGCAGATACAATGAGCAGTTCTTC.